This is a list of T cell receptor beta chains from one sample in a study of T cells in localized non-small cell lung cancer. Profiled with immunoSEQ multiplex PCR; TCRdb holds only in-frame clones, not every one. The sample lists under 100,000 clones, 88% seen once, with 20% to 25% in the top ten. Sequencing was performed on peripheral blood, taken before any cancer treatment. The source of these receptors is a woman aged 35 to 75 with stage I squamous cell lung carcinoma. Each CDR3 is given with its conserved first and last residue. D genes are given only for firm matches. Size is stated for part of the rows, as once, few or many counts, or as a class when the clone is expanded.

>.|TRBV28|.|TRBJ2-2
TGTGCCAGCAGTTTATCGGGGGTGCTCACCGGGGAGCTGTTTTTT
CASSLSGVLTGELFF
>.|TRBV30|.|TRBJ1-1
TGTGCCTGGGGACCGCCTGAAGCTTTCTTT
CAWGPPEAFF
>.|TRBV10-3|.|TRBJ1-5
TGTGCCATCAGTGAGTCGAGAAGGGCTAGCAATCAGCCCCAGCATTTT
CAISESRRASNQPQHF
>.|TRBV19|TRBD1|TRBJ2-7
TGTGCCAGTAGTCCCCAGACAGGGGGCGCCTTCCCCGGCTACGAGCAGTACTTC
CASSPQTGGAFPGYEQYF
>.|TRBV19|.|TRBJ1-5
TGTGCCAGTAGTATGCAGGGCGGTCAGCCCCAGCATTTT
CASSMQGGQPQHF
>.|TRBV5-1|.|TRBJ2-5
TGCGCCAGCAGCTTCGGTTCAACTGAGACCCAGTACTTC
CASSFGSTETQYF
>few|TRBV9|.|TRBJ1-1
TGTGCCAGCAGCCCGTCCGAGGGGCTGACTGAAGCTTTCTTT
CASSPSEGLTEAFF
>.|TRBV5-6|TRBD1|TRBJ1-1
TGTGCCAGCAGCTTGGCCTATGCCAAGGGGGCCTCTGAAGCTTTCTTT
CASSLAYAKGASEAFF
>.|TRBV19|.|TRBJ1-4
TGTGCCAGTAGGCAGGGATATGAAAAACTGTTTTTT
CASRQGYEKLFF
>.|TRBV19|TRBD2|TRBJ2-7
TGTGCCAGTAGTGTTGCCGGGAGGGACTACGAGCAGTACTTC
CASSVAGRDYEQYF
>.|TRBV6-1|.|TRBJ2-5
TGTGCCAGCAGTGATCATCCTAGTCAGGAGACCCAGTACTTC
CASSDHPSQETQYF
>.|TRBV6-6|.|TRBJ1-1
TGTGCCAGCAGTCCTGGACGGAACACTGAAGCTTTCTTT
CASSPGRNTEAFF
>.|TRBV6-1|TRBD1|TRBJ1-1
TGTGCCAGCAGTGGCGACAGGGGGAGAACTGAAGCTTTCTTT
CASSGDRGRTEAFF
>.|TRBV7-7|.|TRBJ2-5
TGTGCTAGCAGCTTAGATACAGGGCAGACCCAGTACTTC
CASSLDTGQTQYF
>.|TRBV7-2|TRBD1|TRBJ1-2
TGTGCCAGCAGCTACGACAGGGGGGGCGGAGGCTACACCTTC
CASSYDRGGGGYTF
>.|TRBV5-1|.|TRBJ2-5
TGCGCCAGCAGCTTGGATGGAGCGTCCCAAGAGACCCAGTACTTC
CASSLDGASQETQYF
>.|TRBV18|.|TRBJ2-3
TGTGCCAGCTCACCAGCTACCGGGACGGCGAAAACAGATACGCAGTATTTT
CASSPATGTAKTDTQYF
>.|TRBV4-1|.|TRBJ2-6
TGCGCCAGCAGCCAAGGTCTCGCAGGGGCCAACGTCCTGACTTTC
CASSQGLAGANVLTF
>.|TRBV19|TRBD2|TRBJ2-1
TGTGCCAGTATCCCAACTAGCGGGGGGAGGAATGAGCAGTTCTTC
CASIPTSGGRNEQFF
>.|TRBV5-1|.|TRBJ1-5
TGCGCCAGCAGCTTGAGTGGGGACCTCCATCAGCCCCAGCATTTT
CASSLSGDLHQPQHF
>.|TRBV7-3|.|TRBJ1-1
TGTGCCAGCAGCAATGGGCCTGAAGCTTTCTTT
CASSNGPEAFF
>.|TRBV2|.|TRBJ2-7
TGTGCCAGCACCGAAGATGGGGGAACCTACGAGCAGTACTTC
CASTEDGGTYEQYF
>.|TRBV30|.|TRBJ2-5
TGTGCCTGGAGTGTAGCAGGGGTATCGGCGGGGGAAAAGACCCAGTACTTC
CAWSVAGVSAGEKTQYF
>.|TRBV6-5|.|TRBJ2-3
TGTGCCAGCAGAGCCGGGACTAGCACAGATACGCAGTATTTT
CASRAGTSTDTQYF
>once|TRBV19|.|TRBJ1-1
TGTGCCAGTAGTCCCCGCCGGACAGTGAACACTGAAGCTTTCTTT
CASSPRRTVNTEAFF
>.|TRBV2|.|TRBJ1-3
TGTGCCAGCAGTGAAGCGCGGGGTGGGCCTGGAAACACCATATATTTT
CASSEARGGPGNTIYF
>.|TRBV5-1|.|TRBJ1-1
TGCGCCAGCAGCTTAGCCCCGAACACTGAAGCTTTCTTT
CASSLAPNTEAFF
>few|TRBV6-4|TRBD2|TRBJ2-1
TGTGCCAGCAGTGACTCGTCCCCGGGAGGTGAGCAGTTCTTC
CASSDSSPGGEQFF
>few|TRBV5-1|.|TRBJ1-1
TGCGCCAGCAGCTTGGATGGACAGCAAGCTTTCTTT
CASSLDGQQAFF
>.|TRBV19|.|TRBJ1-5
TGTGCCAGTAGTATATTCCAGGGGAATCAGCCCCAGCATTTT
CASSIFQGNQPQHF
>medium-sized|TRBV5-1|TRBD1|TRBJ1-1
TGCGCCAGCAGCCCCGGGGCAGGGGGCGGCACTGAAGCTTTCTTT
CASSPGAGGGTEAFF
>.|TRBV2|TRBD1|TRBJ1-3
TGTGCCAGCAGTGAAGGAAAGGGGACAGCGGCCAGAAACACCATATATTTT
CASSEGKGTAARNTIYF
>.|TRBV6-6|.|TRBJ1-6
TGTGCCAGCAGCAGGGAAGAGAATTCACCCCTCCACTTT
CASSREENSPLHF
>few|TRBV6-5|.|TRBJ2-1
TGTGCCAGCAGTTCGCCAGGGGTAGGGCAGTTCTTC
CASSSPGVGQFF
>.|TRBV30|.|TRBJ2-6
TGTGCCTGGAGTTCAGGGGCTGGGGCCAACGTCCTGACTTTC
CAWSSGAGANVLTF
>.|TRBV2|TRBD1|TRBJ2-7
TGTGCCAGCAGGGAGACAGGGGCCGCCTCCTACGAGCAGTACTTC
CASRETGAASYEQYF
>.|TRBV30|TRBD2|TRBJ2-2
TGTGCCTGGAGTTCCGGACTAGTGAACACCGGGGAGCTGTTTTTT
CAWSSGLVNTGELFF
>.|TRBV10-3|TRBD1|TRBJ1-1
TGTGCCATCAGGGCGACAGGGGGAATGAACACCGAAGCTTTCTTT
CAIRATGGMNTEAFF
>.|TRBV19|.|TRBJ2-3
TGTGCCAGTAGTACCCTATTTACCACAGATACGCAGTATTTT
CASSTLFTTDTQYF
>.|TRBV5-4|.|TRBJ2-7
TGTGCCAGCAGCTTGGCCCAGGGGACGTTCTCCTACGAGCAGTACTTC
CASSLAQGTFSYEQYF
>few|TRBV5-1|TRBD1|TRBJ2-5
TGCGCCAGCAGCTTGGGGCAGGGGGTCGAGACCCAGTACTTC
CASSLGQGVETQYF
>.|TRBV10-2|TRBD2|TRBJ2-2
TGCGCCAGCAATTTAGGGACTAACGGGGAGCTGTTTTTT
CASNLGTNGELFF
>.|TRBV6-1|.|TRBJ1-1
TGTGCCAGCAGTGCGCCCAACGCGGTCACTGAAGCTTTCTTT
CASSAPNAVTEAFF
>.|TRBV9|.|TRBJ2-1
TGTGCCAGCAGCGTAGGGGGAGGGGGCTCCTACAATGAGCAGTTCTTC
CASSVGGGGSYNEQFF
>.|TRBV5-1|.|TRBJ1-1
TGCGCCAGCAGCTTGGCTTCAGGGTCCGAAGCTTTCTTT
CASSLASGSEAFF
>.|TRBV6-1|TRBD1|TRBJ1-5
TGTGCCAGCAGTGGGTTGGGACAGGGAGTGAGTCAGCCCCAGCATTTT
CASSGLGQGVSQPQHF
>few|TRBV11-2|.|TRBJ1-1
TGTGCCAGCAGCTTGGTGGACAGGAACACTGAAGCTTTCTTT
CASSLVDRNTEAFF
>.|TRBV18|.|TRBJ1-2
TGTGCCAGCTCACCACAGGCCGGAGGGGTCTATGGCTACACCTTC
CASSPQAGGVYGYTF
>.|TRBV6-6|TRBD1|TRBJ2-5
TGTGCCAGCGGGCTGGGCAGGGGGCGGGAGACCCAGTACTTC
CASGLGRGRETQYF
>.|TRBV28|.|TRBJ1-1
TGTGCCAGCAGTTTGGGGTTAACTGAAGCTTTCTTT
CASSLGLTEAFF
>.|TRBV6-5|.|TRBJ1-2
TGTGCCAGCAGTTCCACAGGGAGGTATGGCTACACCTTC
CASSSTGRYGYTF
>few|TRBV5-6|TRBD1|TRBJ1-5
TGTGCCAGCAGCTTGTTAGGGGGCGAGGGCAATCAGCCCCAGCATTTT
CASSLLGGEGNQPQHF